The 31 T cell receptor beta chains below come from one sample, sequenced in a study of blood T cell repertoires in COVID-19. Sequencing was performed with immunoSEQ multiplex PCR; in TCRdb, only in-frame clones are kept and a portion is missing. The sample yields more than 95,000 clones, 75% to 85% seen once. Sequencing input: peripheral blood. The receptor set was obtained from a woman aged 70-85 years with acute or convalescent COVID-19.

The chain carries TRBV7-2 and TRBJ2-5; 9 bases fit TRBD2. The length of the CDR3 is 13 residues. Germline CDR1 SGHTA, CDR2 FQGNSA. Losses at the gene ends were 4 bases for V and 8 bases for J; bases not matched to a gene: 5. The CDR3 DNA sequence: TGTGCCAGCAGCTATGGGACTAGCCGCACCCAGTACTTC. Its translation is CASSYGTSRTQYF. Variable domain in full (rest from reference TRBV7-2 and TRBJ2-5): GAGVSQSPSNKVTEKGKDVELRCDPISGHTALYWYRQSLGQGLEFLIYFQGNSAPDKSGLPSDRFSAERTGGSVSTLTIQRTQQEDSAVYLCASSYGTSRTQYFGPGTRLLVL.

The chain carries TRBV7-9 and TRBJ2-1; D gene uncertain. The germline V gene has CDR1 SEHNR and CDR2 FQNEAQ (reference sequence). CDR3 length: 13 amino acids. The V and J ends lost 6 bases and 4 bases respectively, with 10 bases between them. CDR3 coding DNA: TGTGCCAGCAGGAAACTACCGTACAATGAGCAGTTCTTC. Protein: CASRKLPYNEQFF.

V gene TRBV7-2 combines with J gene TRBJ1-5, with D unclear. There are 13 residues in the CDR3. The V gene lost 1 base and the J gene lost 4 bases, with 5 bases spanning the gap. CDR1 and CDR2 (germline): SGHTA, FQGNSA. This CDR3 reads CASSLDQNQPQHF. DNA of the CDR3: TGTGCCAGCAGCTTAGATCAGAATCAGCCCCAGCATTTT.

Concerning this clone: The same CDR3 can be traced to other DNA sequences in this sample. The chain combines TRBV11-2 with TRBJ2-7, with TRBD2 matching over 13 bases. Germline CDR1 reads SGHAT; CDR2 reads FQNNGV. There are 16 residues in the CDR3. J was trimmed by 8 bases and V by 5 bases; bases with no gene match: 12. The CDR3 nucleotides read TGTGCCAGCAGCACCTTACTAGCGGGGGGGGCGGGGAAGCAGTACTTC. Translating gives CASSTLLAGGAGKQYF.

The chain joins TRBV2 to TRBJ2-2; the match to TRBD2 covers 10 bases. V was pared by 8 bases and J by 4 bases, with 7 bases of the junction left unmatched. CDR3 length equals 15 residues. The germline V gene encodes CDR1 SNHLY and CDR2 FYNNEI. The CDR3 protein is CASALAGAGTGELFF. The CDR3 DNA sequence: TGTGCCAGCGCCCTAGCGGGGGCGGGCACCGGGGAGCTGTTTTTT.

V gene TRBV29-1 combines with J gene TRBJ2-1; D is uncertain. The germline V and J ends were trimmed by 8 bases and 4 bases, with 18 bases remaining between them. There are 14 residues in the CDR3. Germline V lookup: CDR1 SQVTM, CDR2 ANQGSEA. The CDR3 loop reads CSSVGAKRYNEQFF. The CDR3 region has the DNA TGCAGCTCTGTAGGTGCAAAGCGATACAATGAGCAGTTCTTC.

V is TRBV6-5 and J is TRBJ2-5; 7 nucleotides line up with TRBD2. J gave up 3 bases and V 6 bases, and 10 bases lay outside the gene matches. The CDR3 has 15 residues. Looked up from germline, CDR1 is MNHEY and CDR2 is SVGAGI. The CDR3 DNA reads as TGTGCCAGCAGCTCCGGGACTACTTCAGAAGAGACCCAGTACTTC. Protein product: CASSSGTTSEETQYF.

This rearrangement joins TRBV19 to TRBJ1-1; 7 bases line up with TRBD1. Per germline, CDR1 LNHDA and CDR2 SQIVND (reference sequence). The CDR3 spans 13 residues. Germline trimming cut 6 bases from V and 5 bases from J; bases unmatched to any gene: 6. The CDR3 spells CASRTGESTEAFF. The CDR3 nucleotides read TGTGCCAGTAGAACAGGGGAATCTACTGAAGCTTTCTTT.

The chain carries TRBV4-3 and TRBJ1-6; D remains unclear. V gave up 6 bases and J gave up 6 bases, with 12 bases separating them. Germline V gives CDR1 LGHNA, CDR2 YSLEER. The CDR3 extends over 14 amino acids. CDR3 in amino acids: CASSRGPANSPLHF. The CDR3 bases are TGCGCCAGCAGTCGGGGTCCCGCTAATTCACCCCTCCACTTT.

This sequence joins TRBV3-1 (or the pseudogene TRBV3-2) and TRBJ2-5; 7 bases fit TRBD1. V was pared by 2 bases and J by 4 bases, with 4 bases of the junction left unmatched. CDR3 size: 14 residues. In germline, CDR1 is LGHDT, CDR2 YNNKEL (reference sequence). CDR3 sequence (DNA): TGTGCCAGCAGCCAAAGAGGGGGCATAGAGACCCAGTACTTC. Encoded protein: CASSQRGGIETQYF.

The V call is TRBV6-5, the J call TRBJ1-2, with 8 bases that match TRBD1. Germline CDR1 MNHEY, CDR2 SVGAGI. The CDR3 length is 15 residues. Trimming removed 6 bases from V and 0 bases from J; junction bases left unmatched: 6. The CDR3 spells CASRSRDRPNYGYTF. Written as DNA, the CDR3 is TGTGCCAGCAGGTCCCGGGACAGGCCTAACTATGGCTACACCTTC.

The chain uses TRBV7-2 and TRBJ1-1; TRBD1 might be the D (5 bases). Trimming shortened V by 7 bases and J by 3 bases, and 15 bases separated the two germline ends. The CDR3 sequence is 14 residues long. Germline assignment: CDR1 SGHTA and CDR2 FQGNSA. The CDR3 region is CASNPDSYYTEAFF. CDR3 in DNA: TGTGCCAGCAACCCTGACAGCTACTACACTGAAGCTTTCTTT.

The chain is built from TRBV11-2 and TRBJ1-2; D ambiguous. The CDR3 is made up of 14 amino acids. The germline CDR1 and CDR2 sequences are SGHAT and FQNNGV. V lost 0 bases and J lost 2, with 7 bases in between. The DNA of the CDR3 is TGTGCCAGCAGCTTAGAGGCCCAAAACTATGGCTACACCTTC. It is translated as CASSLEAQNYGYTF.

The rearrangement joins TRBV3-1 (or the pseudogene TRBV3-2) to TRBJ1-2; 8 positions agree with TRBD1. Trimming cost V 1 base and J 5 bases; bases outside gene matches: 9. Germline loops: CDR1 LGHDT, CDR2 YNNKEL (reference sequence). This CDR3 is built from 16 residues. The CDR3 loop is CASSQVPGQAIYGYTF. DNA of the CDR3: TGTGCCAGCAGCCAAGTTCCGGGACAGGCCATATATGGCTACACCTTC.

This sequence joins TRBV10-3 and TRBJ2-1, with 14 nucleotides matching TRBD2. This CDR3 is 16 amino acids long. The ends lost 4 bases at V and 3 bases at J; junction bases unmatched: 2. The germline V gene has CDR1 ENHRY and CDR2 SYGVKD. The DNA for the CDR3 is TGTGCCATCAGTGGGGGACTAGCGGGAGTCTACAATGAGCAGTTCTTC. This translates into CAISGGLAGVYNEQFF.

The chain couples TRBV7-9 to TRBJ1-5, with D possibly TRBD1 on 6 matching bases. CDR1 SEHNR and CDR2 FQNEAQ come from the germline V gene (reference sequence). With 1 base removed from V and 2 bases from J, the gap between germline ends came to 6 bases. This CDR3 comprises 14 residues. The CDR3 DNA sequence: TGTGCCAGCAGCTTAGGACAGGGCAATCAGCCCCAGCATTTT. Its protein product is CASSLGQGNQPQHF. The entire variable domain, with the rest obtained from reference TRBV7-9 and TRBJ1-5, is as follows: DTGVSQNPRHKITKRGQNVTFRCDPISEHNRLYWYRQTLGQGPEFLTYFQNEAQLEKSRLLSDRFSAERPKGSFSTLEIQRTEQGDSAMYLCASSLGQGNQPQHFGDGTRLSIL.

This clone has just one count. CDR3 sequence reads: CASSQFRDTTAFF. In DNA form, the CDR3 reads TGCGCCAGCAGTCAATTTCGGGACACTACGGCTTTCTTT. The chain links TRBV23-1 to TRBJ1-1; weak D call: TRBD1 (6 bases). TRBV23-1 carries the ORF label, with uncertain function. The V gene lost 1 base and the J gene lost 11 bases, with 14 bases spanning the gap. The CDR3 contains 13 residues.

The chain carries TRBV14 and TRBJ2-1; 11 nucleotides match TRBD2. The CDR3 contains 15 residues. Germline V gene lookup returns CDR1 SGHDN and CDR2 FVKESK. The V and J ends lost 3 bases and 3 bases, in that order; junction bases with no gene match: 1. The CDR3 nucleotides read TGTGCCAGCAGCCAGGGACTAGCGGACTACAATGAGCAGTTCTTC. Translated: CASSQGLADYNEQFF.

This rearrangement joins TRBV3-1 (or the pseudogene TRBV3-2) to TRBJ2-7; D gene uncertain. Germline-derived CDR1 and CDR2 are LGHDT and YNNKEL (reference sequence). The CDR3 runs 12 residues. V lost 2 bases to trimming and J lost 2 bases, with 4 bases between them. The DNA for the CDR3 is TGTGCCAGCAGCCAAATCACCTACGAGCAGTACTTC. It codes for CASSQITYEQYF.

V usage is TRBV11-2 and J usage is TRBJ2-5, with a tentative D call TRBD2 (6 bases). This CDR3 has 15 residues. CDR1 SGHAT and CDR2 FQNNGV come from the germline V gene. V was shortened by 2 bases and J by 1 base, with 11 bases between the two germline ends. The CDR3 sequence: CASSLSVRGQETQYF. As DNA, the CDR3 is TGTGCCAGCAGCTTAAGTGTGCGGGGCCAAGAGACCCAGTACTTC. The full variable domain, in which reference TRBV11-2 and TRBJ2-5 provide the parts outside the CDR3, is EAGVAQSPRYKIIEKRQSVAFWCNPISGHATLYWYQQILGQGPKLLIQFQNNGVVDDSQLPKDRFSAERLKGVDSTLKIQPAKLEDSAVYLCASSLSVRGQETQYFGPGTRLLVL.

The rearrangement joins TRBV3-1 (or the pseudogene TRBV3-2) to TRBJ1-2; the D gene is possibly TRBD1 (5 bases). Trimming removed 0 bases at V and 0 bases at J, with 17 bases between. This CDR3 spans 18 amino acids. The germline V gene encodes CDR1 LGHDT and CDR2 YNNKEL (reference sequence). CDR3 nucleotides: TGTGCCAGCAGCCAAGAGAGGAGGGGATCGTTTGCTAACTATGGCTACACCTTC. Encoded protein: CASSQERRGSFANYGYTF.

The V gene is TRBV11-2, the J gene TRBJ1-3; D unresolved. Trimming removed 5 bases at V and 0 bases at J, with 14 bases between. CDR3 length: 16 residues. CDR1 SGHAT and CDR2 FQNNGV come from the germline V gene. DNA of the CDR3: TGTGCCAGCAGCCTCGAACCGACACTCTCTGGAAACACCATATATTTT. Amino acids: CASSLEPTLSGNTIYF.

The V gene is TRBV5-1, the J gene TRBJ2-3; 8 bases match TRBD1. CDR3 length equals 16 residues. V dropped 4 bases and J dropped 2; count of bases not matched to a gene: 9. In germline, CDR1 is SGHRS, CDR2 YFSETQ. The CDR3 coding sequence is TGCGCCAGCAGCCCTGGCAGGGGGCTTTTCACAGATACGCAGTATTTT. Protein product: CASSPGRGLFTDTQYF. Combining the CDR3 with reference TRBV5-1 and TRBJ2-3 gives the whole variable domain KAGVTQTPRYLIKTRGQQVTLSCSPISGHRSVSWYQQTPGQGLQFLFEYFSETQRNKGNFPGRFSGRQFSNSRSEMNVSTLELGDSALYLCASSPGRGLFTDTQYFGPGTRLTVL.

This clone was seen once. The V gene is TRBV9, the J gene TRBJ2-1; 10 positions agree with TRBD2. The V gene end was trimmed by 0 bases and the J gene end by 10 bases; junction bases not matched to a gene: 4. The length of the CDR3 is 14 residues. Per germline, CDR1 SGDLS and CDR2 YYNGEE. CDR3 amino acids: CASSVVAGGGEQFF. The CDR3 nucleotides read TGTGCCAGCAGCGTAGTAGCGGGAGGTGGGGAGCAGTTCTTC.

The chain is built from TRBV18 and TRBJ1-2, with TRBD1 matching over 12 bases. V lost 3 bases and J lost 4; bases outside the gene matches: 9. Looked up from germline, CDR1 is KGHSH and CDR2 is LQKENI. The CDR3 has 17 amino acids. CDR3 DNA: TGTGCCAGCTCACCCTCCGGGACAGGGGGCGCTGGCTATGGCTACACCTTC. Translation: CASSPSGTGGAGYGYTF.

The rearrangement joins TRBV19 to TRBJ1-1, with D unclear. This CDR3 is 12 amino acids long. The V and J ends lost 5 bases and 6 bases respectively, with 10 bases between them. Looked up from germline, CDR1 is LNHDA and CDR2 is SQIVND (reference sequence). CDR3 coding DNA: TGTGCCAGTAGTGGGCCGTCCGCTGAAGCTTTCTTT. Encoded protein: CASSGPSAEAFF.

This chain joins TRBV5-5 and TRBJ2-3; 9 bases map to TRBD2. Germline values: CDR1 SGHKS, CDR2 YYEKEE (reference sequence). The CDR3 has 17 residues. V dropped 0 bases and J dropped 1; count of bases not matched to a gene: 6. The CDR3 loop reads CASSLGVAGAGTDTQYF. CDR3 coding DNA: TGTGCCAGCAGCTTGGGGGTAGCGGGAGCAGGCACAGATACGCAGTATTTT.

J is TRBJ2-7 and V is TRBV5-1; 13 bases match TRBD2. Germline V CDR1 and CDR2: SGHRS, YFSETQ. Trimming cost V 0 bases and J 5 bases; bases outside gene matches: 2. This CDR3 is built from 15 residues. CDR3 nucleotides: TGCGCCAGCAGCTTGGGACTAGCGGGAGGTCACGAGCAGTACTTC. Translation gives CASSLGLAGGHEQYF. The full variable domain, in which reference TRBV5-1 and TRBJ2-7 provide the parts outside the CDR3, is KAGVTQTPRYLIKTRGQQVTLSCSPISGHRSVSWYQQTPGQGLQFLFEYFSETQRNKGNFPGRFSGRQFSNSRSEMNVSTLELGDSALYLCASSLGLAGGHEQYFGPGTRLTVT.

The chain is built from TRBV28 and TRBJ1-1; a weak D match, TRBD1 (6 bases). The ends were cut back, 5 bases at V and 1 base at J, with 17 bases in the middle. The germline CDR1 and CDR2 sequences are MDHEN and SYDVKM. This CDR3 is built from 16 residues. CDR3 residues: CASSILWTAGNTEAFF. The CDR3 coding sequence is TGTGCCAGCAGTATCCTTTGGACAGCCGGGAACACTGAAGCTTTCTTT.

Only a few counts were recorded for this clone. This rearrangement joins TRBV3-1 (or the pseudogene TRBV3-2) to TRBJ2-5, with D maybe TRBD2 (6 bases). The CDR3 spans 13 residues. Trimming took off 4 bases at V and 5 bases at J, with 11 bases between the two ends. Germline V gives CDR1 LGHDT, CDR2 YNNKEL (reference sequence). The chain's CDR3 is CASSLAVEETQYF. As DNA, the CDR3 is TGTGCCAGCAGCCTAGCGGTGGAGGAGACCCAGTACTTC.

The J gene is TRBJ2-1, the V gene TRBV15, with 9 nucleotides matching TRBD1. The CDR3 is made up of 15 amino acids. V trimming: 3 bases; J trimming: 8 bases; junction bases outside the gene matches: 8. Germline CDR1 reads LNHNV; CDR2 reads YYDKDF (reference sequence). The CDR3 DNA follows: TGTGCCACCAGCAGTCCGGGACAGGGTAACGATGAGCAGTTCTTC. It specifies CATSSPGQGNDEQFF.